Shown below are 6 T cell receptor beta chains from a single sample sequenced in a study of T-cell memory formation after mild COVID-19. In TCRdb, the 5' RACE reads were re-called with MiXCR into one record per CDR3 protein. The profile covers 550,000 to 600,000 distinct CDR3 sequences, with 15% to 20% appearing a single time and approximately 8.1% taken by the ten largest. The source material was PBMCs or a T cell subset sorted from them (not recorded which). These receptors all stem from an adult woman who had mild COVID-19 (a few samples of this study predate the infection). Cell type and time point are not known.

This clonotype came up a few times. The CDR3 here is CASIKRGLGYGYTF. CDR3 nucleotides: TGTGCCAGCATCAAACGGGGGCTCGGCTATGGCTACACCTTC. V usage is TRBV6-5 and J usage is TRBJ1-2; tentative D call: TRBD1 (6 bases). The germline V gene has CDR1 MNHEY and CDR2 SVGAGI. V shed 7 bases and J shed 4 bases, with 16 bases lying between them. This CDR3 contains 14 residues.

This rearrangement joins TRBV15 to TRBJ2-1, with 8 bases aligning to TRBD2. The CDR3 runs 18 residues. The germline V gene encodes CDR1 LNHNV and CDR2 YYDKDF (reference sequence). V gave up 0 bases and J gave up 7 bases; unmatched junction bases: 14. The CDR3 here is CATSRDGPATGRANEQFF. The CDR3 DNA reads as TGTGCCACCAGCAGAGATGGGCCCGCTACCGGGAGGGCAAATGAGCAGTTCTTC.

The sample holds a few counts of this clonotype. The CDR3 reads CASSLTGHRAPLHSYGYTF. The CDR3 DNA is TGTGCCAGCAGCTTAACCGGACATAGGGCTCCCCTTCATTCCTATGGCTACACCTTC. The chain couples TRBV7-9 to TRBJ1-2; tentatively, D is TRBD1 (5 bases). The V gene lost 2 bases and the J gene lost 4 bases, with 26 bases spanning the gap. The CDR3 loop spans 19 amino acids. Looked up from germline, CDR1 is SEHNR and CDR2 is FQNEAQ (reference sequence).

J is TRBJ1-1 and V is TRBV15; D is perhaps TRBD1 (5 bases). CDR3 length: 13 residues. V lost 5 bases, J lost 5 bases, and 12 bases lay in between. Germline assignment: CDR1 LNHNV and CDR2 YYDKDF (reference sequence). The CDR3 sequence is CATSRGGRTEAFF. CDR3 nucleotides: TGTGCCACCAGCCGGGGGGGTCGGACTGAAGCTTTCTTT.

The rearrangement uses TRBV5-1 and TRBJ1-2; D is ambiguous. V dropped 4 bases and J dropped 13 bases, with 17 bases sitting between them. CDR1 is SGHRS, CDR2 YFSETQ, per germline. This CDR3 is 12 amino acids long. The CDR3 here is CASSPGGQACTF. DNA of the CDR3: TGCGCCAGCAGCCCGGGAGGGCAGGCCTGCACCTTC.

This clonotype was seen more than once but under ten times. J is TRBJ2-1 and V is TRBV20-1, with D perhaps matching TRBD1 (5 bases). This CDR3 has 13 amino acids. Germline CDR1 is DFQATT and CDR2 is SNEGSKA (reference sequence). With 3 bases removed from V and 8 bases from J, the gap between germline ends came to 14 bases. The CDR3, as DNA: TGCAGTGCTAGTTCGCCCCCCAGGGATGAGCAGTTCTTC. Its translation: CSASSPPRDEQFF.